This passage covers 11 T cell receptor beta chains from one sample sequenced in a study of T cell repertoires in cytomegalovirus infection. Their antigens remain unidentified. MiXCR, applied by TCRdb to the reads, yields one record per CDR3 protein. The sample yields approximately 110,000 distinct CDR3 sequences, about 31% seen once. Specimen: CD8+ T cells from cultured PBMCs, collected from culture after CMV antigen stimulation. All receptors come from a human donor in good health (CMV status not recorded). Some clones in this sample may be carry-over from other donors' samples.

In its sample, this clonotype was seen a few times. The gene calls are TRBV11-2 and TRBJ2-3; 7 nucleotides agree with TRBD1. The CDR3 covers 18 residues. Germline V gene sequence: CDR1 SGHAT, CDR2 FQNNGV. Trimming took 6 bases from V and 0 from J; bases not matched to a gene: 15. The CDR3 loop is CASSYGTAPIDSTDTQYF. CDR3 coding DNA: TGTGCCAGCAGTTATGGGACAGCCCCCATAGATAGCACAGATACGCAGTATTTT. The full variable domain, in which reference TRBV11-2 and TRBJ2-3 provide the parts outside the CDR3, is EAGVAQSPRYKIIEKRQSVAFWCNPISGHATLYWYQQILGQGPKLLIQFQNNGVVDDSQLPKDRFSAERLKGVDSTLKIQPAKLEDSAVYLCASSYGTAPIDSTDTQYFGPGTRLTVL.

This clonotype was found a few times. This chain connects TRBV4-2 to TRBJ2-7, with D possibly TRBD1 on 6 matching bases. This CDR3 contains 19 residues. The germline gives CDR1 LGHNA, CDR2 YNFKEQ. V lost 4 bases to trimming and J lost 3 bases, with 28 bases between them. The CDR3 sequence is CASSRIQGPGESLDYEQYF. In DNA form, the CDR3 reads TGTGCCAGCAGCCGCATTCAAGGACCAGGGGAAAGTCTCGACTACGAGCAGTACTTC.

This CDR3 is CASSLTYGTRATNEKLFF. The CDR3 bases are TGTGCCAGCAGCTTGACTTACGGGACACGGGCAACTAATGAAAAACTGTTTTTT. V usage is TRBV7-9 and J usage is TRBJ1-4; weak D call: TRBD1 (6 bases). The CDR3 sequence is 18 residues long. Germline V CDR1 and CDR2: SEHNR, FQNEAQ (reference sequence). V was shortened by 3 bases and J by 0 bases, with 17 bases between the two germline ends.

The rearrangement joins TRBV19 to TRBJ1-5, with D perhaps matching TRBD1 (5 bases). This CDR3 spans 14 amino acids. Looked up from germline, CDR1 is LNHDA and CDR2 is SQIVND (reference sequence). The V and J ends lost 2 bases and 3 bases respectively, with 8 bases between them. The CDR3 here is CASSISGLNQPQHF. The DNA of the CDR3 is TGTGCCAGTAGTATATCGGGGCTCAATCAGCCCCAGCATTTT.

V is TRBV27 and J is TRBJ1-1; D might be TRBD1 (6 bases). V was shortened by 0 bases and J by 4 bases, with 12 bases between the two germline ends. CDR1 and CDR2 (germline): MNHEY, SMNVEV (reference sequence). This CDR3 has 15 residues. The DNA for the CDR3 is TGTGCCAGCAGTTTATCTAACAGGGCGGGCACTGAAGCTTTCTTT. It codes for CASSLSNRAGTEAFF.

The CDR3 is CASSGSLGGDTQYF. The CDR3 DNA follows: TGTGCCAGCAGTGGTAGTTTGGGTGGAGATACGCAGTATTTT. This chain connects TRBV6-1 to TRBJ2-3; D is ambiguous. V shed 4 bases and J shed 5 bases, with 13 bases lying between them. This CDR3 is built from 14 residues. Germline-derived CDR1 and CDR2 are MNHNS and SASEGT.

This clonotype occurred a few times. The rearrangement joins TRBV7-6 to TRBJ2-7, with 7 bases aligning to TRBD1. The CDR3 totals 15 residues. CDR1 and CDR2 (germline): SGHVS, FNYEAQ. V trimming: 2 bases; J trimming: 1 base; junction bases outside the gene matches: 5. CDR3 sequence (DNA): TGTGCCAGCAGCTTACCGGGACAGAAGTCCTACGAGCAGTACTTC. It yields the protein CASSLPGQKSYEQYF.

This clonotype occurred a few times. The chain carries TRBV6-2 or TRBV6-3 and TRBJ1-2; 10 bases are shared with TRBD1. Losses at the gene ends were 2 bases for V and 6 bases for J; bases not matched to a gene: 3. The CDR3 loop spans 14 amino acids. The germline V gene encodes CDR1 MNHEY and CDR2 SVGEGT. The CDR3 loop is CASSYGTGDHGYTF. The CDR3 nucleotides read TGTGCCAGCAGTTACGGGACAGGGGACCATGGCTACACCTTC.

The chain employs TRBV6-6 and TRBJ2-2; D perhaps matches TRBD2 (5 bases). Trimming pared 11 bases from V and 5 bases from J, leaving 12 bases between. The CDR3 is 12 amino acids. The germline gives CDR1 MNHNY, CDR2 SVGAGI (reference sequence). The CDR3 DNA reads as TGTGCCTACTTGAGGGTGACCGGGGAGCTGTTTTTT. Residues: CAYLRVTGELFF.

In this sample, this clonotype turned up a few times. The rearrangement joins TRBV4-2 to TRBJ1-2; D uncertain. CDR3 length: 16 amino acids. Germline CDR1 and CDR2: LGHNA and YNFKEQ. Trimming left V 0 bases short and J 2 bases short, with 13 bases between. The CDR3 coding sequence is TGTGCCAGCAGCCAAGATAAACCGGTAGGGAACTATGGCTACACCTTC. It translates to CASSQDKPVGNYGYTF.

This clonotype was seen a few times. The chain employs TRBV6-1 and TRBJ2-3; D ambiguous. Trimming cost V 5 bases and J 0 bases, with 15 bases left between them. Looked up from germline, CDR1 is MNHNS and CDR2 is SASEGT. This CDR3 is built from 16 residues. The CDR3 is CASSSRLTRSTDTQYF. DNA of the CDR3: TGTGCCAGCAGTAGCCGACTCACCCGAAGCACAGATACGCAGTATTTT.